This TCR beta chain originates from a study of T cell responses to AZD1222 COVID-19 vaccine. The count of this clone is one. The antigen is not known. Study-wide results and caveats: Spike as a whole was targeted by vaccine-associated CD4 TCRs, dominant at 160-218 and 743-854. It was only five to seven AZD1222 recipients who were seropositive at baseline. Repertoire sampling happened only post peak T cell response. Per reports, nearly half of all spike-specific TCRs target regions that are unmutated in variants.

The CDR3 loop spans 16 amino acids. After removal of 5 bases from V and 0 bases from J, the junction contained 10 bases not matched to a gene. Germline values: CDR1 LNHNV, CDR2 YYDKDF (reference sequence). Libraries were prepared by immunoSEQ multiplex PCR; TCRdb keeps only in-frame clonotypes and omits some of them. Of more than 95,000 clones detected, about 86% appear once; the ten largest clones hold around 17%. This receptor was taken from an adult who received the AZD1222 COVID-19 vaccine. Sequencing was performed on peripheral blood, taken 28 days after the second AZD1222 dose. This chain connects TRBV15 to TRBJ2-7; 7 positions agree with TRBD1. CDR3 coding DNA: TGTGCCACCAGCCCTAGACAGGGAAAAGACTCCTACGAGCAGTACTTC. It is translated as CATSPRQGKDSYEQYF. The full variable domain, in which reference TRBV15 and TRBJ2-7 provide the parts outside the CDR3, is DAMVIQNPRYQVTQFGKPVTLSCSQTLNHNVMYWYQQKSSQAPKLLFHYYDKDFNNEADTPDNFQSRRPNTSFCFLDIRSPGLGDTAMYLCATSPRQGKDSYEQYFGPGTRLTVT.